One sample yielded the 5 T cell receptor beta chains listed below, sequenced in a study of cytomegalovirus exposure and HLA in healthy donors. The study ran its PCR with 60 Vbeta and 13 Jbeta primers. This table comes from immunoSEQ multiplex PCR, and its TCRdb copy is limited to in-frame clones, with some not included. The table has roughly 180,000 clones, approximately 84% seen once; the top ten hold more than 1.1%. The sequencing input was PBMCs. These receptor sequences come from a girl aged 5 to 17 in good health and CMV-seropositive.

This chain uses TRBV30 with TRBJ1-2, with no clear D. From germline, CDR1 is GTSNPN and CDR2 SVGIG (reference sequence). CDR3 length equals 12 residues. With 0 bases removed from V and 8 bases from J, the gap between germline ends came to 10 bases. CDR3 loop: CAWSVHEEGYTF. DNA of the CDR3: TGTGCCTGGAGTGTACATGAGGAGGGCTACACCTTC.

V gene TRBV11-2 combines with J gene TRBJ2-7; tentative D call: TRBD2 (6 bases). The CDR3 length is 14 residues. V lost 1 base, J lost 3 bases, and 10 bases lay in between. Germline loops: CDR1 SGHAT, CDR2 FQNNGV. This CDR3 is CASSLGGLNYEQYF. The CDR3 bases are TGTGCCAGCAGCTTAGGAGGACTAAACTACGAGCAGTACTTC.

This chain links TRBV18 with TRBJ2-7, with TRBD2 matching 8 bases. CDR3 size: 14 residues. Trimming removed 3 bases from V and 4 bases from J; junction bases left unmatched: 5. Germline V lookup: CDR1 KGHSH, CDR2 LQKENI. The CDR3 nucleotides are TGTGCCAGCTCACCGGGACTAGTTTCATACGAGCAGTACTTC. It codes for CASSPGLVSYEQYF.

The chain carries TRBV2 and TRBJ2-5; 15 bases are shared with TRBD2. Germline V lookup: CDR1 SNHLY, CDR2 FYNNEI. The CDR3 covers 16 residues. V dropped 4 bases and J dropped 4; count of bases not matched to a gene: 4. The CDR3 DNA reads as TGTGCCAGCAGTGGGACTAGCGGGAGGGTTGGAGAGACCCAGTACTTC. Protein product: CASSGTSGRVGETQYF.

The chain combines TRBV6-1 with TRBJ1-2; D not resolved. This CDR3 has 15 residues. The germline V and J ends were trimmed by 5 bases and 6 bases, with 19 bases remaining between them. CDR1 MNHNS and CDR2 SASEGT come from the germline V gene. The CDR3 coding sequence is TGTGCCAGCAGTCCCCCGCCGGGAAGGTCAAATGGCTACACCTTC. It translates to CASSPPPGRSNGYTF.